This T cell receptor (beta chain) was captured in a study of CD8 T cells in Susac syndrome. Across the study: There were 5 or 6 sequenced Susac syndrome patients with active disease and about eight in remission. Intravenous immunoglobulin alone or corticosteroids were being given to patients with Susac syndrome at blood draw, unless they were therapy-naive. The study's findings and limits: The CD4+ T cell repertoires that were profiled in Susac syndrome showed no clonal expansion.

RNA totalling about 0.5 to 1 ug underwent reverse transcription with random hexamers. Using its own MiXCR run on the immunoSEQ multiplex PCR reads, TCRdb lists one record per CDR3 protein. The sample records 150,000 to 200,000 distinct CDR3 sequences, approximately 95% being singletons. On this clonotype: Its antigen is not known.

Material: CD4+ T cells from PBMCs. The clonotype comes from a human donor with Susac syndrome.

The CDR3 DNA follows: TGTGCCAGCAGAGGGACATCCCTCATGTCACCCCTCCACTTT. Amino acid sequence: CASRGTSLMSPLHF. V gene TRBV11-2 combines with J gene TRBJ1-6; a possible D gene is TRBD1 (6 bases). Trimming took off 6 bases at V and 10 bases at J, with 16 bases between the two ends. This CDR3 contains 14 residues. From germline, CDR1 is SGHAT and CDR2 FQNNGV.